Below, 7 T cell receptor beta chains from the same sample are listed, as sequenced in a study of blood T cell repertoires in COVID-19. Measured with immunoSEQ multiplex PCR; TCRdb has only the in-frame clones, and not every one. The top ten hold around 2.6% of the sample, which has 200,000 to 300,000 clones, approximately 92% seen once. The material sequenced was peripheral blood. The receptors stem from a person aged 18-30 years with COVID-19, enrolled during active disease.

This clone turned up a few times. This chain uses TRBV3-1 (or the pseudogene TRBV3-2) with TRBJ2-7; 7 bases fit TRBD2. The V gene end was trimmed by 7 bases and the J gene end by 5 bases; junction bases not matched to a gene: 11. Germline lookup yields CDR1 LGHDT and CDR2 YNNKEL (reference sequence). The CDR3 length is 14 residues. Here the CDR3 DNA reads TGTGCCAGCAACATGGAGGGTGGGGGGGACGAGCAGTACTTC. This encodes CASNMEGGGDEQYF.

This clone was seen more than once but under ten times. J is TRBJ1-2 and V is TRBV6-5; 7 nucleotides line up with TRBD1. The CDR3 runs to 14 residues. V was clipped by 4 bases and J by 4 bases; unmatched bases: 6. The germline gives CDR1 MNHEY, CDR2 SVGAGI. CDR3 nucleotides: TGTGCCAGCAGTTTCGACAGGGCCCCCTATGGCTACACCTTC. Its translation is CASSFDRAPYGYTF.

The CDR3 sequence: CASSAPTGIGETQYF. CDR3 bases: TGTGCCAGCAGTGCCCCGACAGGGATAGGAGAGACCCAGTACTTC. The rearrangement uses TRBV28 and TRBJ2-5; TRBD1 matches at 7 bases. This CDR3 spans 15 amino acids. Trimming at V came to 5 bases and at J to 4 bases, leaving 10 bases not matched to a gene. Germline V gene sequence: CDR1 MDHEN, CDR2 SYDVKM.

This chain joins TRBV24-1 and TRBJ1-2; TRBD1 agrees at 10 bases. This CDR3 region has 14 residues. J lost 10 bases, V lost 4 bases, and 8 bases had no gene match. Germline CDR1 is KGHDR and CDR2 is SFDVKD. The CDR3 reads CATSDPGTGADYTF. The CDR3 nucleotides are TGTGCCACCAGTGACCCCGGGACAGGGGCTGACTACACCTTC.

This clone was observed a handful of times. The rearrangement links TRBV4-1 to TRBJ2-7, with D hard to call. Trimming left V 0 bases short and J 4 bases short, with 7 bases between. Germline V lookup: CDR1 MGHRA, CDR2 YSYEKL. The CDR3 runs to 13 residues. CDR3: CASSQEPVYEQYF. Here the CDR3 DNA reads TGCGCCAGCAGCCAAGAGCCGGTTTACGAGCAGTACTTC.

CDR3 amino acids: CASSFNRGNYGYTF. The CDR3 DNA sequence: TGTGCCAGCAGCTTCAATAGGGGGAACTATGGCTACACCTTC. V gene TRBV5-6 combines with J gene TRBJ1-2; weak D call: TRBD1 (6 bases). The germline CDR1 and CDR2 sequences are SGHDT and YYEEEE. V lost 2 bases and J lost 2, with 10 bases in between. This CDR3 has 14 residues.

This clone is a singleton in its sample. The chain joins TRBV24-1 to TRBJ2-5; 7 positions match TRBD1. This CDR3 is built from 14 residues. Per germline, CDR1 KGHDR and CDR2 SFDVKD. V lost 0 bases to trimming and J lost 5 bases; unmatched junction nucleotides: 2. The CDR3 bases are TGTGCCACCAGTGATTTGCAAGGGGGCGAGACCCAGTACTTC. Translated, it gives CATSDLQGGETQYF.